Each of the 9 T cell receptor beta chains below was sequenced from the same sample in a study of shared clonotypes between healthy human individuals. CD8 cells classed as naive were CD45RO-negative and positively selected for CCR7, excluding terminally differentiated effector memory CD45RA+ cells. The data were produced by immunoSEQ multiplex PCR, yet TCRdb's version contains in-frame clones alone and is incomplete. The sample yields approximately 2,200,000 clones, approximately 94% seen once. The sequenced sample was naive CD8+ T cells from PBMCs. The receptor set was obtained from a man between 18 and 35 years old in good health. Some clones in this sample may be carry-over from other donors' samples.

V and J are TRBV9 and TRBJ2-2, with TRBD2 matching 11 bases. This CDR3 has 17 amino acids. Per the germline V gene, CDR1 is SGDLS and CDR2 is YYNGEE. V shed 4 bases and J 9 bases; nucleotides not matched to a gene: 14. CDR3 amino acids: CASSQDSLAGGGRELFF. CDR3 in DNA: TGTGCCAGCAGCCAAGATAGCCTAGCGGGAGGCGGGCGGGAGCTGTTTTTT. The full variable domain, its missing parts supplied by reference TRBV9 and TRBJ2-2, is DSGVTQTPKHLITATGQRVTLRCSPRSGDLSVYWYQQSLDQGLQFLIQYYNGEERAKGNILERFSAQQFPDLHSELNLSSLELGDSALYFCASSQDSLAGGGRELFFGEGSRLTVL.

Only a few counts were recorded for this clone. The gene calls are TRBV30 and TRBJ1-5; D not resolved. V was pared by 3 bases and J by 3 bases, with 12 bases between. The CDR3 runs 14 residues. Germline CDR1 reads GTSNPN; CDR2 reads SVGIG (reference sequence). The CDR3 region has the DNA TGTGCCTGGAGCGCCTATGGGTACAATCAGCCCCAGCATTTT. Its translation is CAWSAYGYNQPQHF.

Concerning this clone: Other DNA sequences in the same sample also yield this CDR3. The chain combines TRBV27 with TRBJ1-5; D is undetermined. The CDR3 length is 13 residues. Deletions cut 5 bases from V and 4 bases from J, with 9 bases between. The V gene's germline CDR1 is MNHEY and CDR2 SMNVEV (reference sequence). CDR3 protein: CASSQGRNQPQHF. In DNA, the CDR3 is TGTGCCAGCAGTCAAGGACGGAATCAGCCCCAGCATTTT.

The chain employs TRBV6-1 and TRBJ1-1; unclear D gene. V lost 2 bases and J lost 1, with 14 bases in between. The CDR3 extends over 16 amino acids. The germline CDR1 and CDR2 sequences are MNHNS and SASEGT. The CDR3 sequence: CASSELMGGRNTEAFF. DNA for the CDR3: TGTGCCAGCAGTGAACTTATGGGAGGGCGGAACACTGAAGCTTTCTTT.

The chain joins TRBV25-1 to TRBJ1-2, with D perhaps TRBD1 (6 bases). The CDR3 length is 11 residues. Germline CDR1 and CDR2: MGHDK and SYGVNS. V was shortened by 8 bases and J by 8 bases, with 12 bases between the two germline ends. In DNA form, the CDR3 reads TGTGCCAGCGGCAGGGGTGACGGCTACACCTTC. It encodes CASGRGDGYTF.

This sequence joins TRBV15 and TRBJ1-5; the D gene is possibly TRBD1 (6 bases). CDR1 LNHNV and CDR2 YYDKDF come from the germline V gene (reference sequence). Trimming shortened V by 3 bases and J by 4 bases, and 13 bases separated the two germline ends. This CDR3 spans 15 amino acids. The CDR3 reads CATSRTPGTNQPQHF. The CDR3 bases are TGTGCCACCAGCAGGACCCCGGGGACAAATCAGCCCCAGCATTTT.

This chain links TRBV9 with TRBJ2-3, with D possibly matching TRBD1 (6 bases). CDR3 length: 18 amino acids. Between the trimmed V and J ends, which lost 3 bases and 4 bases, there was a span of 24 bases. In germline, CDR1 is SGDLS, CDR2 YYNGEE. The CDR3 is CASSAVFGGQLEPDTQYF. In DNA form, the CDR3 reads TGTGCCAGCAGCGCAGTCTTTGGGGGACAACTAGAGCCAGATACGCAGTATTTT.

The V call is TRBV29-1, the J call TRBJ2-1; D may be TRBD2 (7 bases). CDR3 length: 14 residues. The germline V gene encodes CDR1 SQVTM and CDR2 ANQGSEA. V was pared by 4 bases and J by 2 bases, with 12 bases between. CDR3 region: CSVGFGGPYNEQFF. As DNA, the CDR3 is TGCAGCGTTGGGTTCGGGGGGCCCTACAATGAGCAGTTCTTC.

The chain recombines TRBV27 with TRBJ1-1; D is uncertain. Trimming stripped 5 bases from V and 7 bases from J, with 14 bases between. The CDR3 is made up of 13 amino acids. The germline CDR1 and CDR2 sequences are MNHEY and SMNVEV (reference sequence). The CDR3 reads CASSPERTNEAFF. CDR3 coding DNA: TGTGCCAGCAGTCCCGAGAGAACAAATGAAGCTTTCTTT.